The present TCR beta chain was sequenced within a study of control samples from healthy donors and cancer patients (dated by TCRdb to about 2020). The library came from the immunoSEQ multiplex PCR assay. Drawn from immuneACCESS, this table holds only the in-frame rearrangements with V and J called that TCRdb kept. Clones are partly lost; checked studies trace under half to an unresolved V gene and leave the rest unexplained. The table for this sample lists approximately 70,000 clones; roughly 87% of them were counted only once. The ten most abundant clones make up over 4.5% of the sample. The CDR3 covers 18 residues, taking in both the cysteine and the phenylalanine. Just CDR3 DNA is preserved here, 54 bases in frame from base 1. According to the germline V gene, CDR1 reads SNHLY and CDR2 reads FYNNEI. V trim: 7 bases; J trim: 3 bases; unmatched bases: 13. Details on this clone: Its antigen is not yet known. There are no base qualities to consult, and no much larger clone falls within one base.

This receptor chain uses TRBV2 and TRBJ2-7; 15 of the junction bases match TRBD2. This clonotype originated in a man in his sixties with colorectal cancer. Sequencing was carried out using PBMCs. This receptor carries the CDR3 CASIPGLAGGSEHYEQYF. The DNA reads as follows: TGTGCCAGCATCCCGGGACTAGCGGGGGGCTCTGAACACTACGAGCAGTACTTC.